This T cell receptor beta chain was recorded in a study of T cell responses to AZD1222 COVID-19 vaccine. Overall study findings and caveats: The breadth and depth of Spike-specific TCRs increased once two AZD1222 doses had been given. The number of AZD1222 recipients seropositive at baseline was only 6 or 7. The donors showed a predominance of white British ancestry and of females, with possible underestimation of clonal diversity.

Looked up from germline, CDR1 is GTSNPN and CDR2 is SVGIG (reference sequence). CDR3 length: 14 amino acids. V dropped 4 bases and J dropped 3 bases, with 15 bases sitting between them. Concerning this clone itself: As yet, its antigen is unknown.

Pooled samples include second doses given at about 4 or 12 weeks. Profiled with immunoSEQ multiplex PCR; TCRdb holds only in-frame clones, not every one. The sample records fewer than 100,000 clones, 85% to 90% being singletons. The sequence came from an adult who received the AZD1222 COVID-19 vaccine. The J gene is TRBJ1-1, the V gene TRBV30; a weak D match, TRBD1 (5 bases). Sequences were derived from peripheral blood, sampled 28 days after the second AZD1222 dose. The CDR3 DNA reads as TGTGCCTGGATCAGCAGGGTAGGGTACACTGAAGCTTTCTTT. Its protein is CAWISRVGYTEAFF.